Listed here are 32 T cell receptor beta chains from one sample, sequenced in a study of metastatic and nonmetastatic thyroid tumors. TCRdb reanalyzed the PCR reads via MiXCR. The data show some 17,000 clones, about a third seen once. Not a single patient had been given any form of treatment at any point before undergoing thyroid surgery. The sequencing sample was made of tumor tissue. These receptors were obtained from a female donor with papillary thyroid cancer or a benign thyroid nodule (not recorded which). Some clones in this sample may be carry-over from other donors' samples.

Within the sample, this clone is medium-sized. V is TRBV10-1 and J is TRBJ2-7, with 12 bases lining up with TRBD2. The germline V gene has CDR1 WNHNN and CDR2 SYGVQD (reference sequence). The CDR3 has 16 residues. The V and J ends lost 0 bases and 10 bases, in that order; junction bases with no gene match: 10. The CDR3 here is CASSESTSGRPWLQYF. In nucleotides, the CDR3 is TGCGCCAGCAGTGAGTCTACTAGCGGGAGGCCTTGGCTACAGTACTTC.

This clone was seen a handful of times. The rearrangement joins TRBV12-3 or TRBV12-4 to TRBJ2-7; D is possibly TRBD2 (6 bases). The CDR3 runs 15 residues. The germline V and J ends were trimmed by 3 bases and 0 bases, with 12 bases remaining between them. The CDR3 DNA sequence: TGTGCCAGCAGTTTCGGTCTGGGGGGCTCCTACGAGCAGTACTTC. It translates to CASSFGLGGSYEQYF.

This clone is medium-sized (0.01 to 0.1%) by share. The rearrangement joins TRBV7-8 to TRBJ2-5, with D possibly matching TRBD1 (5 bases). V lost 0 bases and J lost 4, with 12 bases in between. Germline loops: CDR1 SGHVS, CDR2 FQNEAQ. The CDR3 runs 15 residues. The CDR3 DNA sequence: TGTGCCAGCAGCTTAGCCCCCGCCAGGGTAGAGACCCAGTACTTC. Its protein product is CASSLAPARVETQYF.

The rearrangement joins TRBV11-2 to TRBJ2-7; the match to TRBD1 covers 7 bases. Germline V gene lookup returns CDR1 SGHAT and CDR2 FQNNGV. CDR3 length: 15 residues. V was pared by 5 bases and J by 0 bases, with 7 bases of the junction left unmatched. The CDR3 region is CASSLGTVSSYEQYF. Here the CDR3 DNA reads TGTGCCAGCAGCCTAGGGACAGTCTCCTCCTACGAGCAGTACTTC.

The chain links TRBV7-3 to TRBJ2-2, with TRBD2 matching 14 bases. The CDR3 loop spans 18 amino acids. Germline CDR1 is SGHTA and CDR2 is FQGTGA. The V gene end was trimmed by 4 bases and the J gene end by 3 bases; junction bases not matched to a gene: 7. CDR3 DNA: TGTGCCAGCAGCTCTGGGACTAGCGGGAGAGGGTACACCGGGGAGCTGTTTTTT. Its translation: CASSSGTSGRGYTGELFF.

Many counts were recorded for this clone. The rearrangement links TRBV5-1 to TRBJ2-5, with 7 bases matching TRBD2. V shed 4 bases and J 3 bases; nucleotides not matched to a gene: 9. The CDR3 is 15 amino acids. CDR1 SGHRS and CDR2 YFSETQ come from the germline V gene. In DNA form, the CDR3 reads TGCGCCAGCAGCCCTGGGACTACCTCAGAAGAGACCCAGTACTTC. It specifies CASSPGTTSEETQYF. Looking up the rest from reference TRBV5-1 and TRBJ2-5 gives the full variable domain: KAGVTQTPRYLIKTRGQQVTLSCSPISGHRSVSWYQQTPGQGLQFLFEYFSETQRNKGNFPGRFSGRQFSNSRSEMNVSTLELGDSALYLCASSPGTTSEETQYFGPGTRLLVL.

The table lists this clone with many counts. CDR3 sequence reads: CATSGIAGETQYF. CDR3 nucleotides: TGTGCCACCAGTGGGATCGCTGGCGAGACCCAGTACTTC. The chain recombines TRBV15 with TRBJ2-5; no clear D gene. The germline V and J ends were trimmed by 6 bases and 5 bases, with 13 bases remaining between them. The CDR3 loop spans 13 amino acids. The germline V gene encodes CDR1 LNHNV and CDR2 YYDKDF (reference sequence).

CDR3 DNA: TGTGCCAGCAGCCGAGGACTAGCGGGATATATCGAGCAGTACTTC. The encoded protein is CASSRGLAGYIEQYF. This sequence joins TRBV6-2 or TRBV6-3 and TRBJ2-7; 12 bases are a match to TRBD2. After removal of 6 bases from V and 6 bases from J, the junction contained 9 bases not matched to a gene. The CDR3 spans 15 residues. In germline, CDR1 is MNHEY, CDR2 SVGEGT.

This clone is classed as medium-sized. This chain connects TRBV6-1 to TRBJ1-2; D not certain. The CDR3 is made up of 12 amino acids. In germline, CDR1 is MNHNS, CDR2 SASEGT. Trimming cost V 3 bases and J 1 base, with 3 bases left between them. CDR3 sequence reads: CASSESNYGYTF. The CDR3 nucleotides read TGTGCCAGCAGTGAGAGTAACTATGGCTACACCTTC.

This clone came up once. This chain links TRBV11-2 with TRBJ2-3, with 8 bases that match TRBD2. CDR3 length: 15 residues. Losses at the gene ends were 8 bases for V and 1 base for J; bases not matched to a gene: 8. From germline, CDR1 is SGHAT and CDR2 FQNNGV. This CDR3 reads CASGRWRGGTDTQYF. The CDR3 DNA is TGTGCCAGCGGACGGTGGCGGGGGGGCACAGATACGCAGTATTTT.

The chain joins TRBV5-1 to TRBJ2-2; tentatively, D is TRBD1 or TRBD2 (5 bases each). Trimming stripped 4 bases from V and 4 bases from J, with 14 bases between. The germline V gene encodes CDR1 SGHRS and CDR2 YFSETQ. This CDR3 spans 15 amino acids. The CDR3 loop reads CASSPTIGATGELFF. CDR3 bases: TGCGCCAGCAGCCCTACAATCGGGGCCACCGGGGAGCTGTTTTTT. Drawing the rest from reference TRBV5-1 and TRBJ2-2, the complete variable domain is KAGVTQTPRYLIKTRGQQVTLSCSPISGHRSVSWYQQTPGQGLQFLFEYFSETQRNKGNFPGRFSGRQFSNSRSEMNVSTLELGDSALYLCASSPTIGATGELFFGEGSRLTVL.

About this clone: The CDR3 does not close with the conserved phenylalanine or tryptophan, likely indicating a read error. The chain links TRBV11-2 to TRBJ2-1, with D hard to call. From germline, CDR1 is SGHAT and CDR2 FQNNGV. The CDR3 contains 15 residues. CDR3 nucleotide sequence: TGTGCCAGCAGCGCCGACATCCCGGTCTACAATGTGCAGTTCGTC. Amino acids: CASSADIPVYNVQFV.

The genes are TRBV5-8 and TRBJ1-2, with a tentative D call TRBD1 (6 bases). CDR3 length equals 14 residues. Trimming stripped 4 bases from V and 1 base from J, with 11 bases between. Germline CDR1 is SGHTS and CDR2 is YDEGEE. The CDR3 loop is CASSPDRYNYGYTF. The CDR3, as DNA: TGTGCCAGCAGCCCGGACAGATATAACTATGGCTACACCTTC.

By its share, this clone is medium-sized. The rearrangement joins TRBV7-2 to TRBJ2-3; 12 bases align to TRBD1. The CDR3 runs to 17 residues. Trimming at V came to 6 bases and at J to 2 bases, leaving 9 bases not matched to a gene. Germline V gene data show CDR1 as SGHTA and CDR2 as FQGNSA. In DNA, the CDR3 is TGTGCCAGCAGATCGGGACAGGGGGCGCGTGACACAGATACGCAGTATTTT. As protein: CASRSGQGARDTDTQYF.

In its sample, this clone was seen a few times. The sample contains more than one DNA sequence encoding this CDR3. The rearrangement joins TRBV28 to TRBJ1-2, with a tentative D call TRBD1 (5 bases). Germline CDR1 is MDHEN and CDR2 is SYDVKM. Trimming removed 3 bases at V and 8 bases at J, with 10 bases between. The CDR3 runs 12 residues. The CDR3 DNA reads TGTGCCAGCAGTTTTGGAGGGGACGGCTACACCTTC. Translation: CASSFGGDGYTF.

J is TRBJ1-1 and V is TRBV20-1; D is possibly TRBD1 (5 bases). Between the trimmed V and J ends, which lost 4 bases and 5 bases, there was a span of 11 bases. The length of the CDR3 is 12 residues. Looked up from germline, CDR1 is DFQATT and CDR2 is SNEGSKA (reference sequence). DNA for the CDR3: TGCAGTGCTAACGGGGGGGTTACTGAAGCTTTCTTT. This encodes CSANGGVTEAFF.

The chain combines TRBV7-8 with TRBJ2-7; the match to TRBD2 covers 13 bases. J gave up 2 bases and V 5 bases, and 3 bases lay outside the gene matches. Germline lookup yields CDR1 SGHVS and CDR2 FQNEAQ. The CDR3 extends over 15 amino acids. The CDR3 DNA reads TGTGCCAGCAGCCAAACTAGCGGGGGGGCCTACGAGCAGTACTTC. Translated, it gives CASSQTSGGAYEQYF.

The chain is built from TRBV5-1 and TRBJ2-1; unclear D gene. V lost 7 bases and J lost 6, with 17 bases in between. Germline CDR1 SGHRS, CDR2 YFSETQ. This CDR3 contains 14 residues. The CDR3 coding sequence is TGCGCCAGCGGTATAGAATCCCCGTCCAATGAGCAGTTCTTC. Amino acids: CASGIESPSNEQFF.

The rearrangement joins TRBV5-8 to TRBJ1-4; 12 bases agree with TRBD1. The CDR3 extends over 15 amino acids. Trimming removed 5 bases from V and 8 bases from J; junction bases left unmatched: 7. Germline values: CDR1 SGHTS, CDR2 YDEGEE. The CDR3 protein is CASRGTGGYREKLFF. The CDR3 DNA sequence: TGTGCCAGCAGGGGGACAGGGGGCTATCGGGAAAAACTGTTTTTT.

The chain uses TRBV30 and TRBJ2-2; no definite D call. This CDR3 has 12 residues. V was pared by 4 bases and J by 7 bases, with 10 bases between. The germline V gene encodes CDR1 GTSNPN and CDR2 SVGIG (reference sequence). In DNA form, the CDR3 reads TGTGCCTGGACCGTCCGTTTCGGGGAGCTGTTTTTT. Translating gives CAWTVRFGELFF.

The chain recombines TRBV7-2 with TRBJ2-7; D ambiguous. V was cut by 3 bases and J by 3 bases, with 12 bases left in between. From germline, CDR1 is SGHTA and CDR2 FQGNSA. This CDR3 is 14 amino acids long. The CDR3 region has the DNA TGTGCCAGCAGCTTTTGGGAAGGAATCTACGAGCAGTACTTC. Its translation is CASSFWEGIYEQYF.

Details on this clone: Given the absence of the conserved phenylalanine or tryptophan at the CDR3 end, a read error is likely. This chain connects TRBV20-1 to TRBJ1-2; TRBD1 aligns across 12 bases. This CDR3 has 14 residues. Germline V gene lookup returns CDR1 DFQATT and CDR2 SNEGSKA (reference sequence). The ends lost 6 bases at V and 7 bases at J; junction bases unmatched: 9. CDR3 sequence (DNA): TGCAGTGCCACCTTCGGGACAGGGGGCCGTGGCTACACCTCC. Translating gives CSATFGTGGRGYTS.

This clone showed up many times. DNA for the CDR3: TGTGCCAGCAGCCAGAGGGCCCCGGGACAGGGTATCTACGAGCAGTACTTC. This encodes CASSQRAPGQGIYEQYF. This chain links TRBV3-1 with TRBJ2-7; TRBD1 matches 9 bases. Germline loops: CDR1 LGHDT, CDR2 YNNKEL (reference sequence). The J segment lost 3 bases and the V segment lost 3 bases, leaving 12 bases of the junction unmatched. The CDR3 is 17 amino acids.

The rearrangement joins TRBV9 to TRBJ2-3; a possible D gene is TRBD2 (6 bases). Per germline, CDR1 SGDLS and CDR2 YYNGEE. V lost 3 bases and J 4 bases, leaving 12 bases between the germline ends. The length of the CDR3 is 14 residues. CDR3 amino acids: CASSGGTGADTQYF. Here the CDR3 DNA reads TGTGCCAGCAGCGGCGGGACCGGGGCAGATACGCAGTATTTT.

This clone was seen more than once but under ten times. The gene calls are TRBV19 and TRBJ1-1; no firm D call. Trimming removed 5 bases from V and 1 base from J, with 8 bases in between. The CDR3 consists of 13 residues. CDR1 is LNHDA, CDR2 SQIVND, per germline (reference sequence). The CDR3 DNA follows: TGTGCCAGTAGTCTCAGACCGAACACTGAAGCTTTCTTT. Its protein is CASSLRPNTEAFF.

This clone was recorded once. The junction departs from germline at one end; a sequencing error may be responsible. J is TRBJ1-5 and V is TRBV20-1; D is possibly TRBD1 (6 bases). This CDR3 comprises 13 residues. Germline V gene lookup returns CDR1 DFQATT and CDR2 SNEGSKA (reference sequence). Here the CDR3 reads CSARGGANQPQHF. The CDR3 region has the DNA TGCAGTGCCAGAGGGGGGGCAAATCAGCCCCAGCATTTT.

In this sample, this clone turned up many times. This sequence joins TRBV5-4 and TRBJ2-3, with 9 bases lining up with TRBD2. The CDR3 is made up of 14 amino acids. CDR1 and CDR2 (germline): SGHNT, YYREEE (reference sequence). The V segment lost 5 bases and the J segment 2 bases; nucleotides outside the gene matches: 3. The CDR3 sequence is CASRREGTTDTQYF. For the CDR3, the DNA is TGTGCCAGCAGGCGGGAGGGCACCACAGATACGCAGTATTTT. The whole variable domain, remainder taken from reference TRBV5-4 and TRBJ2-3, is ETGVTQSPTHLIKTRGQQVTLRCSSQSGHNTVSWYQQALGQGPQFIFQYYREEENGRGNFPPRFSGLQFPNYSSELNVNALELDDSALYLCASRREGTTDTQYFGPGTRLTVL.

This clone counts as medium-sized. The gene calls are TRBV27 and TRBJ2-7; D not resolved. CDR3 size: 15 residues. The V end lost 3 bases, the J end lost 1 base, and 13 bases lay between the germline ends. From germline, CDR1 is MNHEY and CDR2 SMNVEV (reference sequence). The CDR3 protein is CASSFVSGGSYEQYF. As DNA, the CDR3 is TGTGCCAGCAGTTTCGTCTCAGGTGGGTCCTACGAGCAGTACTTC.

This clone was detected once. In nucleotides, the CDR3 is TGCGCCAGCAGCTTGGGGGCTGCCGACAATGAGCAGTTCTTC. Residues: CASSLGAADNEQFF. The V and J genes are TRBV5-1 and TRBJ2-1; D is unclear. Germline assignment: CDR1 SGHRS and CDR2 YFSETQ. This CDR3 is 14 amino acids long. V lost 0 bases and J lost 5, with 9 bases in between.

The chain joins TRBV11-2 to TRBJ1-4; 7 bases align to TRBD1. This CDR3 is 13 amino acids long. Germline V gene data show CDR1 as SGHAT and CDR2 as FQNNGV. After removal of 6 bases from V and 10 bases from J, the junction contained 8 bases not matched to a gene. The CDR3 reads CASRGGQFGKLFF. For the CDR3, the DNA is TGTGCCAGCAGAGGGGGACAGTTCGGAAAACTGTTTTTT. The full variable domain, its missing parts supplied by reference TRBV11-2 and TRBJ1-4, is EAGVAQSPRYKIIEKRQSVAFWCNPISGHATLYWYQQILGQGPKLLIQFQNNGVVDDSQLPKDRFSAERLKGVDSTLKIQPAKLEDSAVYLCASRGGQFGKLFFGSGTQLSVL.

By proportion, this clone is medium-sized. This chain joins TRBV27 and TRBJ1-4; 8 positions match TRBD1. The germline V gene has CDR1 MNHEY and CDR2 SMNVEV (reference sequence). This CDR3 is built from 16 residues. V lost 0 bases to trimming and J lost 5 bases; unmatched junction nucleotides: 5. The CDR3 here is CASSLSVRTGNEKLFF. The CDR3 nucleotides read TGTGCCAGCAGTTTATCTGTCCGGACAGGGAATGAAAAACTGTTTTTT.

J is TRBJ2-7 and V is TRBV20-1; D is unresolved. The V gene's germline CDR1 is DFQATT and CDR2 SNEGSKA (reference sequence). CDR3 length equals 12 residues. V lost 4 bases and J lost 2, with 9 bases in between. CDR3 in amino acids: CSATDKTYEQYF. Written as DNA, the CDR3 is TGCAGTGCTACCGATAAGACCTACGAGCAGTACTTC.